This T cell receptor beta chain comes out of a study of blood T cell repertoires in COVID-19. Here immunoSEQ multiplex PCR was the method, and the copy in TCRdb shows in-frame clones only, minus some. The sample has around 120,000 clones; about two thirds are singletons. Germline CDR1 reads MNHEY; CDR2 reads SVGAGI. Trimming cost V 7 bases and J 7 bases; bases outside gene matches: 9. This CDR3 comprises 14 residues. The V call is TRBV6-5, the J call TRBJ2-1; 8 bases agree with TRBD1. Sequencing input: peripheral blood. This sequence originates from a human donor with acute or convalescent COVID-19. The donor label of this sample is uncertain. The CDR3 loop reads CASNARQGFNEQFF. DNA for the CDR3: TGTGCCAGCAATGCGAGACAGGGGTTTAATGAGCAGTTCTTC.